Following are 20 T cell receptor beta chains from one sample sequenced in a study of blood T cell repertoires in COVID-19. The assay was immunoSEQ multiplex PCR, and TCRdb's table has in-frame clones only and misses some. The table lists 45,000 to 60,000 clones, around 80% of them singletons. The sequencing sample was made of peripheral blood. These receptors all come from a woman at least 80 years old with acute or convalescent COVID-19.

A single count supports this clone. CDR3 amino acids: CASSLAHGGGHNTGELFF. The CDR3 DNA reads TGCGCCAGCAGCTTGGCCCATGGGGGAGGACACAACACCGGGGAGCTGTTTTTT. This chain joins TRBV5-1 and TRBJ2-2, with TRBD2 as a possible D gene (6 bases). The V gene's germline CDR1 is SGHRS and CDR2 YFSETQ. This CDR3 region has 18 residues. V was clipped by 0 bases and J by 2 bases, with 17 bases between them.

V usage is TRBV2 and J usage is TRBJ2-7; 7 bases agree with TRBD1. V dropped 3 bases and J dropped 1; count of bases not matched to a gene: 3. This CDR3 is built from 14 residues. Germline values: CDR1 SNHLY, CDR2 FYNNEI. The CDR3 protein is CASSDRGQSYEQYF. The CDR3 DNA is TGTGCCAGCAGTGATAGGGGACAGTCCTACGAGCAGTACTTC. Full variable domain (remainder filled in from reference TRBV2 and TRBJ2-7): EPEVTQTPSHQVTQMGQEVILRCVPISNHLYFYWYRQILGQKVEFLVSFYNNEISEKSEIFDDQFSVERPDGSNFTLKIRSTKLEDSAMYFCASSDRGQSYEQYFGPGTRLTVT.

The chain carries TRBV25-1 and TRBJ1-2; unclear D gene. Germline V gives CDR1 MGHDK, CDR2 SYGVNS. This CDR3 spans 14 amino acids. Trimming shortened V by 4 bases and J by 3 bases, and 12 bases separated the two germline ends. The CDR3 sequence: CASSGQLADYGYTF. CDR3 in DNA: TGTGCCAGCAGTGGCCAACTTGCGGACTATGGCTACACCTTC.

The chain combines TRBV7-2 with TRBJ2-1; perhaps TRBD2 as D (7 bases). Trimming took off 1 base at V and 10 bases at J, with 17 bases between the two ends. This CDR3 spans 15 amino acids. Germline lookup yields CDR1 SGHTA and CDR2 FQGNSA. In DNA, the CDR3 is TGTGCCAGCAGCTTAGTACGGGGGGCTCCTGGGGAGCAGTTCTTC. It translates to CASSLVRGAPGEQFF. Complete variable domain (other parts from reference TRBV7-2 and TRBJ2-1): GAGVSQSPSNKVTEKGKDVELRCDPISGHTALYWYRQSLGQGLEFLIYFQGNSAPDKSGLPSDRFSAERTGGSVSTLTIQRTQQEDSAVYLCASSLVRGAPGEQFFGPGTRLTVL.

The chain links TRBV3-1 (or the pseudogene TRBV3-2) to TRBJ2-7, with 7 bases fitting TRBD2. Germline V gene data show CDR1 as LGHDT and CDR2 as YNNKEL (reference sequence). Trimming took 2 bases from V and 6 from J; bases not matched to a gene: 13. This CDR3 has 16 amino acids. The CDR3: CASSQSTGTGGLEQYF. CDR3 in DNA: TGTGCCAGCAGCCAATCTACCGGGACGGGGGGTCTCGAGCAGTACTTC.

The V gene is TRBV5-1, the J gene TRBJ2-2, with D possibly matching TRBD2 (6 bases). The germline V and J ends were trimmed by 5 bases and 7 bases, with 9 bases remaining between them. CDR1 is SGHRS and CDR2 is YFSETQ in the germline V gene. The CDR3 runs 12 residues. The CDR3 DNA reads TGCGCCAGCAGGCCCGGGAGCGGGGAGCTGTTTTTT. It yields the protein CASRPGSGELFF.

The V gene is TRBV21-1, the J gene TRBJ2-2; the listed D gene, TRBD2, was not tested against the DNA. TRBV21-1 is a listed pseudogene. This CDR3 has 16 residues. In nucleotides, the CDR3 is TGTGCCAGCAGCAGATCCGGGGAGGGGAACACCGGGGAGCTGTTTTTT. Protein product: CASSRSGEGNTGELFF.

The V and J genes are TRBV29-1 and TRBJ2-7; possible D gene TRBD2, 6 bases. This CDR3 has 12 amino acids. In germline, CDR1 is SQVTM, CDR2 ANQGSEA. Between the trimmed V and J ends, which lost 6 bases and 5 bases, there was a span of 14 bases. Written as DNA, the CDR3 is TGCAGCGTCGTTCGGGGGTTCAACGAGCAGTACTTC. This encodes CSVVRGFNEQYF.

V gene TRBV7-8 combines with J gene TRBJ2-1; 14 bases line up with TRBD2. Trimming cost V 5 bases and J 2 bases; bases outside gene matches: 8. The germline CDR1 and CDR2 sequences are SGHVS and FQNEAQ. The CDR3 is 18 amino acids. The CDR3 is CASSPRTSGGTAYNEQFF. As DNA, the CDR3 is TGTGCCAGCAGCCCTCGGACTAGCGGGGGGACTGCCTACAATGAGCAGTTCTTC.

This clone was recorded a few times. This rearrangement joins TRBV6-5 to TRBJ2-5; 14 nucleotides line up with TRBD2. Germline CDR1 and CDR2: MNHEY and SVGAGI. V dropped 7 bases and J dropped 7; count of bases not matched to a gene: 8. The CDR3 is 15 amino acids. CDR3 residues: CASTLTSGGATTQYF. DNA of the CDR3: TGTGCCAGCACCCTGACTAGCGGGGGGGCAACGACCCAGTACTTC.

This chain uses TRBV9 with TRBJ2-3; D is possibly TRBD2 (7 bases). V was clipped by 0 bases and J by 3 bases, with 14 bases between them. CDR1 and CDR2 (germline): SGDLS, YYNGEE. The CDR3 contains 16 residues. The DNA of the CDR3 is TGTGCCAGCAGCGTAGTTCCGGGGGGCGGAACAGATACGCAGTATTTT. It codes for CASSVVPGGGTDTQYF. Complete variable domain (other parts from reference TRBV9 and TRBJ2-3): DSGVTQTPKHLITATGQRVTLRCSPRSGDLSVYWYQQSLDQGLQFLIQYYNGEERAKGNILERFSAQQFPDLHSELNLSSLELGDSALYFCASSVVPGGGTDTQYFGPGTRLTVL.

The chain recombines TRBV9 with TRBJ2-6; D remains unclear. The CDR3 sequence is 15 residues long. Looked up from germline, CDR1 is SGDLS and CDR2 is YYNGEE. Trimming removed 0 bases at V and 2 bases at J, with 6 bases between. The CDR3 reads CASSVVTAGANVLTF. Written as DNA, the CDR3 is TGTGCCAGCAGCGTAGTCACGGCTGGGGCCAACGTCCTGACTTTC.

The chain combines TRBV27 with TRBJ2-3; 8 bases align to TRBD1. The CDR3 totals 18 residues. V shed 5 bases and J 0 bases; nucleotides not matched to a gene: 13. Germline CDR1 MNHEY, CDR2 SMNVEV (reference sequence). Written as DNA, the CDR3 is TGTGCCAGCAGTGCACTCCCTCGGGACAGGAGAAGCACAGATACGCAGTATTTT. Its translation: CASSALPRDRRSTDTQYF.

The chain couples TRBV3-1 (or the pseudogene TRBV3-2) to TRBJ2-2, with 9 positions matching TRBD2. CDR3 length: 17 residues. Germline lookup yields CDR1 LGHDT and CDR2 YNNKEL (reference sequence). The V gene end was trimmed by 6 bases and the J gene end by 4 bases; junction bases not matched to a gene: 12. CDR3 nucleotide sequence: TGTGCCAGCAGACCAAGCGGGGGGCGTCCGGGCACCGGGGAGCTGTTTTTT. Its protein is CASRPSGGRPGTGELFF.

This clone was recorded once. V gene TRBV30 combines with J gene TRBJ2-5, with 7 bases that match TRBD2. Germline CDR1 reads GTSNPN; CDR2 reads SVGIG (reference sequence). The ends lost 3 bases at V and 5 bases at J; junction bases unmatched: 9. The CDR3 runs to 14 residues. CDR3: CAWRGGMEGETQYF. CDR3 bases: TGTGCCTGGAGGGGGGGGATGGAGGGGGAGACCCAGTACTTC.

This clone appeared a single time. The chain joins TRBV27 to TRBJ2-3; 12 nucleotides line up with TRBD2. V shed 5 bases and J 2 bases; nucleotides not matched to a gene: 8. The CDR3 runs to 17 residues. Germline CDR1 and CDR2: MNHEY and SMNVEV (reference sequence). CDR3 sequence (DNA): TGTGCCAGCAGTCCCTCCGGACTAGCGGGGTTCACAGATACGCAGTATTTT. As protein: CASSPSGLAGFTDTQYF.

The rearrangement uses TRBV28 and TRBJ1-4; D is uncertain. Germline CDR1 MDHEN, CDR2 SYDVKM. The CDR3 totals 12 residues. V dropped 4 bases and J dropped 7 bases, with 7 bases sitting between them. Here the CDR3 reads CASSSRGEKLFF. CDR3 DNA: TGTGCCAGCAGTTCCCGAGGTGAAAAACTGTTTTTT.

The V and J genes are TRBV19 and TRBJ2-7, with D possibly being TRBD2 (6 bases). Germline V lookup: CDR1 LNHDA, CDR2 SQIVND (reference sequence). The V end lost 4 bases, the J end lost 5 bases, and 12 bases lay between the germline ends. This CDR3 is built from 13 residues. Here the CDR3 DNA reads TGTGCCAGTAGTAGGAGCGGGCCGGACGAGCAGTACTTC. Translation: CASSRSGPDEQYF.

The V gene is TRBV20-1, the J gene TRBJ1-2; 8 bases are shared with TRBD1. V gave up 3 bases and J gave up 2 bases; unmatched junction bases: 5. The germline CDR1 and CDR2 sequences are DFQATT and SNEGSKA (reference sequence). The CDR3 is 14 residues long. CDR3 nucleotides: TGCAGTGCTAGTGACAGGGGACGCAACTATGGCTACACCTTC. Its translation: CSASDRGRNYGYTF.

This sequence joins TRBV5-4 and TRBJ2-1, with D possibly TRBD2 on 5 matching bases. CDR3 length: 13 amino acids. Trimming removed 4 bases from V and 10 bases from J, with 15 bases in between. The germline V gene has CDR1 SGHNT and CDR2 YYREEE (reference sequence). The CDR3 DNA is TGTGCCAGCAGCGAACTACTAGGCGTCGAGCAGTTCTTC. Protein: CASSELLGVEQFF.